This passage covers 23 T cell receptor beta chains from one sample sequenced in a study of T cell repertoires in cytomegalovirus infection. TCRdb used MiXCR to reprocess the reads, holding one entry per CDR3 protein. Of 200,000 to 300,000 distinct CDR3 sequences listed, approximately 10% were seen once; the top ten hold over 13%. The source material was PBMCs. The receptors were gathered from a human donor in good health (CMV status not recorded). Some clones in this sample may be carry-over from other donors' samples.

This clonotype was detected ten times or more. This rearrangement joins TRBV12-3 or TRBV12-4 to TRBJ1-2, with 7 positions matching TRBD1. V trimming: 6 bases; J trimming: 8 bases; junction bases outside the gene matches: 9. This CDR3 spans 13 amino acids. DNA for the CDR3: TGTGCCAGCAGCCTTCGACAGGGTCAGGGCTACACCTTC. It specifies CASSLRQGQGYTF.

In this sample, this clonotype turned up many times. In DNA, the CDR3 is TGTGCCAGCAGCCCCGGACTTGCCAATCAGCCCCAGCATTTT. Its protein is CASSPGLANQPQHF. This chain uses TRBV7-2 with TRBJ1-5; D call uncertain. Per the germline V gene, CDR1 is SGHTA and CDR2 is FQGNSA. The V and J ends lost 5 bases and 3 bases respectively, with 11 bases between them. The CDR3 sequence is 14 residues long. Drawing the rest from reference TRBV7-2 and TRBJ1-5, the complete variable domain is GAGVSQSPSNKVTEKGKDVELRCDPISGHTALYWYRQSLGQGLEFLIYFQGNSAPDKSGLPSDRFSAERTGGSVSTLTIQRTQQEDSAVYLCASSPGLANQPQHFGDGTRLSIL.

This clonotype came up many times. The chain links TRBV14 to TRBJ1-1; unclear D gene. The germline V gene has CDR1 SGHDN and CDR2 FVKESK. V gave up 4 bases and J gave up 1 base, with 10 bases separating them. This CDR3 region has 14 residues. CDR3 in amino acids: CASSPELRNTEAFF. The CDR3 region has the DNA TGTGCCAGCAGCCCAGAGTTGCGGAACACTGAAGCTTTCTTT. Full variable domain (outside the CDR3, taken from reference TRBV14 and TRBJ1-1): EAGVTQFPSHSVIEKGQTVTLRCDPISGHDNLYWYRRVMGKEIKFLLHFVKESKQDESGMPNNRFLAERTGGTYSTLKVQPAELEDSGVYFCASSPELRNTEAFFGQGTRLTVV.

This clonotype was seen a few times. The chain is built from TRBV20-1 and TRBJ1-5; TRBD1 matches at 7 bases. The germline CDR1 and CDR2 sequences are DFQATT and SNEGSKA (reference sequence). Trimming cost V 6 bases and J 1 base; bases outside gene matches: 3. This CDR3 contains 13 residues. Written as DNA, the CDR3 is TGCAGTGCCATGACAGGGAGCAATCAGCCCCAGCATTTT. Protein product: CSAMTGSNQPQHF.

This clonotype was recorded many times. This rearrangement joins TRBV7-2 to TRBJ2-5; either TRBD1 or TRBD2 may supply D (5 bases each). Trimming removed 3 bases at V and 2 bases at J, with 10 bases between. From germline, CDR1 is SGHTA and CDR2 FQGNSA. This CDR3 is 14 amino acids long. The CDR3 DNA sequence: TGTGCCAGCAGCTTCACTAGGACACAAGAGACCCAGTACTTC. It encodes CASSFTRTQETQYF.

This clonotype has ten or more counts. The V and J genes are TRBV7-8 and TRBJ2-1; TRBD1 agrees at 7 bases. Germline CDR1 is SGHVS and CDR2 is FQNEAQ. The junction had 5 bases not matched to a gene; V was cut back by 1 base and J by 2 bases. The CDR3 has 16 residues. For the CDR3, the DNA is TGTGCCAGCAGCTTAGTGAGAGGGGGCGCCTACAATGAGCAGTTCTTC. This gives the protein CASSLVRGGAYNEQFF.

The chain couples TRBV7-6 to TRBJ2-7; D possibly matches TRBD1 or TRBD2 (5 bases each). The length of the CDR3 is 16 residues. Germline CDR1 SGHVS, CDR2 FNYEAQ. V was trimmed by 1 base and J by 3 bases, leaving 16 bases between them. The CDR3, as DNA: TGTGCCAGCAGCTTAGGCTGGGCAGGGACCCGCTACGAGCAGTACTTC. Its protein product is CASSLGWAGTRYEQYF.

The chain is built from TRBV19 and TRBJ1-2; D unclear. CDR1 LNHDA and CDR2 SQIVND come from the germline V gene (reference sequence). The CDR3 consists of 15 residues. V was shortened by 1 base and J by 9 bases, with 18 bases between the two germline ends. In nucleotides, the CDR3 is TGTGCCAGTAGTATAGCTGCGGACGGGATTTATAGCTACACCTTC. Translated, it gives CASSIAADGIYSYTF.

The chain joins TRBV12-3 or TRBV12-4 to TRBJ2-3; D unresolved. The length of the CDR3 is 15 residues. Trimming removed 8 bases from V and 1 base from J, with 16 bases in between. CDR3 sequence: CASGVWVVGTDTQYF. The DNA for the CDR3 is TGTGCCAGCGGGGTCTGGGTAGTTGGCACAGATACGCAGTATTTT.

Ten or more counts support this clonotype. The chain joins TRBV7-6 to TRBJ1-5; D unresolved. CDR3 length: 13 amino acids. Trimming took 5 bases from V and 7 from J, leaving 12 bases between them. The V gene's germline CDR1 is SGHVS and CDR2 FNYEAQ. CDR3 in amino acids: CASSPGGGQPQHF. Here the CDR3 DNA reads TGTGCCAGCAGCCCGGGAGGTGGGCAGCCCCAGCATTTT.

The sample holds a few counts of this clonotype. The V gene is TRBV11-3, the J gene TRBJ2-2; 7 bases line up with TRBD1. The CDR3 is 16 residues long. Germline CDR1 is SGHNT and CDR2 is YENEEA. The junction had 10 bases not matched to a gene; V was cut back by 5 bases and J by 4 bases. Written as DNA, the CDR3 is TGTGCCAGCAGCGTCGGACAGGTATCTACCACCGGGGAGCTGTTTTTT. This encodes CASSVGQVSTTGELFF.

This clonotype was found many times. This rearrangement joins TRBV30 to TRBJ1-4, with D hard to call. This CDR3 has 14 residues. The V and J ends lost 3 bases and 7 bases respectively, with 15 bases between them. The V gene's germline CDR1 is GTSNPN and CDR2 SVGIG (reference sequence). The DNA of the CDR3 is TGTGCCTGGAGCCGGACGCTATTCTTTGAAAAACTGTTTTTT. It is translated as CAWSRTLFFEKLFF.

This clonotype has at least ten counts. This sequence joins TRBV7-2 and TRBJ1-3; possibly TRBD1 for D (6 bases). CDR1 is SGHTA and CDR2 is FQGNSA in the germline V gene. The CDR3 runs 17 residues. Trimming removed 5 bases at V and 0 bases at J, with 17 bases between. In nucleotides, the CDR3 is TGTGCCAGCAGCGCATCCGGGACACCTTACTCTGGAAACACCATATATTTT. Encoded protein: CASSASGTPYSGNTIYF.

This clonotype was detected many times. This chain links TRBV11-2 with TRBJ1-6, with D unresolved. Germline lookup yields CDR1 SGHAT and CDR2 FQNNGV. The CDR3 consists of 13 residues. V gave up 0 bases and J gave up 5 bases, with 2 bases separating them. The CDR3, as DNA: TGTGCCAGCAGCTTAGAAAATAATTCACCCCTCCACTTT. Translated, it gives CASSLENNSPLHF.

This clonotype appeared many times. The chain employs TRBV5-1 and TRBJ2-2; D gene uncertain. Germline CDR1 is SGHRS and CDR2 is YFSETQ. The V end was cut by 6 bases, the J end by 0 bases, with 9 bases between. The CDR3 runs 14 residues. DNA of the CDR3: TGCGCCAGCACTCCTCCTTCGAACACCGGGGAGCTGTTTTTT. The encoded protein is CASTPPSNTGELFF.

The sample holds many counts of this clonotype. In nucleotides, the CDR3 is TGTGCCAGCAGTCTATTTTGGGGTGCGGGGCAGCCCCAGCATTTT. Its protein product is CASSLFWGAGQPQHF. V gene TRBV28 combines with J gene TRBJ1-5; D unclear. The CDR3 totals 15 residues. In germline, CDR1 is MDHEN, CDR2 SYDVKM. V was pared by 5 bases and J by 7 bases, with 18 bases between.

As concerns this clonotype: A single base separates this from a much larger clone, so it may be a read error. J is TRBJ1-2 and V is TRBV7-2; TRBD1 matches at 10 bases. CDR3 length: 15 residues. Per germline, CDR1 SGHTA and CDR2 FQGNSA. The CDR3 sequence: CVSSPGTGVGYGYTF. The CDR3 DNA sequence: TGTGTCAGCAGCCCCGGGACAGGGGTTGGCTATGGCTACACCTTC.

This clonotype was seen many times. The chain recombines TRBV7-8 with TRBJ2-3, with unresolved D. Germline V gene data show CDR1 as SGHVS and CDR2 as FQNEAQ. V was shortened by 7 bases and J by 6 bases, with 17 bases between the two germline ends. There are 14 residues in the CDR3. The DNA of the CDR3 is TGTGCCAGCACCCTTGGTCGGGCCCTTGATACGCAGTATTTT. It codes for CASTLGRALDTQYF. Combining the CDR3 with reference TRBV7-8 and TRBJ2-3 gives the whole variable domain GAGVSQSPRYKVAKRGQDVALRCDPISGHVSLFWYQQALGQGPEFLTYFQNEAQLDKSGLPSDRFFAERPEGSVSTLKIQRTQQEDSAVYLCASTLGRALDTQYFGPGTRLTVL.

At least ten counts were recorded for this clonotype. The chain has TRBV2 and TRBJ1-1; D unclear. The CDR3 has 12 amino acids. With 6 bases removed from V and 6 bases from J, the gap between germline ends came to 11 bases. Per germline, CDR1 SNHLY and CDR2 FYNNEI. The CDR3 DNA is TGTGCCAGCAGGAAGGACCGATCTGAAGCTTTCTTT. This translates into CASRKDRSEAFF.

The V and J genes are TRBV7-6 and TRBJ2-5; D may be TRBD1 (6 bases). The CDR3 is 15 residues long. V was clipped by 4 bases and J by 3 bases, with 15 bases between them. CDR1 SGHVS and CDR2 FNYEAQ come from the germline V gene. The CDR3 DNA sequence: TGTGCCAGCAGCTCCACGGGACAAACAGAAGAGACCCAGTACTTC. Translated: CASSSTGQTEETQYF.

The gene calls are TRBV19 and TRBJ2-1; D gene ambiguous. The CDR3 runs to 13 residues. The V end was cut by 6 bases, the J end by 4 bases, with 10 bases between. The germline V gene has CDR1 LNHDA and CDR2 SQIVND (reference sequence). In DNA form, the CDR3 reads TGTGCCAGTAGCAAAGGCGCATACAATGAGCAGTTCTTC. This codes for CASSKGAYNEQFF.

This clonotype has a count of ten or more. The chain couples TRBV12-3 or TRBV12-4 to TRBJ1-1; D is uncertain. The CDR3 covers 13 residues. The V gene lost 6 bases and the J gene lost 6 bases, with 14 bases spanning the gap. The CDR3 here is CASSLGGQSEAFF. The DNA of the CDR3 is TGTGCCAGCAGCCTCGGTGGGCAGTCTGAAGCTTTCTTT.

This rearrangement joins TRBV6-5 to TRBJ2-3; maybe TRBD1 (5 bases). This CDR3 region has 14 residues. CDR1 and CDR2 (germline): MNHEY, SVGAGI. The germline V and J ends were trimmed by 2 bases and 2 bases, with 8 bases remaining between them. The CDR3 loop reads CASSYRTTTDTQYF. The DNA for the CDR3 is TGTGCCAGCAGTTACCGGACAACCACAGATACGCAGTATTTT.